This TCR beta chain was retrieved from a study of CD8+ T cells in alopecia areata. For the study at large: The authors grafted skin from 6-12-month-old C3H/HeJ donors with spontaneous alopecia onto roughly 6-11-week-old female C3H/HeJ mice.

Study-level findings and limits: Sequences from scalp samples also cover resident alphabeta T cells of normal skin. Higher clonality than in normal scalp was seen in lesional scalp, especially alopecia totalis/universalis. Shared TCR sequences were less clear between patients than in mice, possibly partly from HLA diversity.

The table lists this clone with a few counts. Its antigen is unknown. Gene names denote mouse genes. Read sequence stops 4 residues before the CDR3 end, and the germline J gene provides the missing end. The CDR3 is made up of 15 amino acids. From germline, CDR1 is FNHDT and CDR2 SITEND (reference sequence). V lost 1 base to trimming and J lost 4 bases; unmatched junction nucleotides: 7. The sorting of pooled cutaneous lymph node cells relied on CD4, CD8alpha, NKG2D, NKG2ACE and other markers. Extracted from the samples, RNA was reverse transcribed into cDNA to serve as the sequencing template. The method was immunoSEQ multiplex PCR; TCRdb's version includes in-frame clones alone and lacks a portion of them. The specimen has about 270,000 clones, none found just once.

Sequencing was done on a sample of CD4+ T cells sorted from a lymph node. The TCR originated in a C3H/HeJ mouse with alopecia areata. Mouse MHC haplotype: H2-k. The chain carries TRBV19 and TRBJ1-1; 7 bases line up with TRBD1. CDR3 protein: CASSIPARGTTEVFF. CDR3 bases read: TGTGCCAGCAGTATACCCGCCAGGGGGACCACA.